Sequencing of this T cell receptor beta chain was carried out in a study of blood T cells in healthy people across ages. Background on the study: Using template switching, researchers captured about one barcoded beta molecule for each two T cells. Overall study results and limits: The authors considered diversity estimates from one million T cells to be underestimates. Age advanced and TCR beta diversity per million T cells fell, roughly linearly.

Deletions cut 5 bases from V and 8 bases from J, with 16 bases between. The CDR3 runs 14 residues. From germline, CDR1 is SEHNR and CDR2 FQNEAQ (reference sequence). For this clonotype: What it recognizes is unknown.

A J-beta primer mix and a sample-barcoded 5' primer were used in a second PCR of roughly 6 to 12 cycles. Individual samples furnished no less than 2.5 million CDR3-containing paired-end reads apiece. TCRdb re-called the 5' RACE reads through MiXCR, storing one row per CDR3 protein. The table has approximately 800,000 distinct CDR3 sequences, 50% to 65% seen once. Sequencing was performed on blood. The rearrangement joins TRBV7-9 to TRBJ2-1, with no clear D. The receptor was isolated from a man aged 80 or over in good health. Here the CDR3 reads CASSTARYAHEQFF. The CDR3 DNA reads TGTGCCAGCAGCACGGCGCGGTACGCCCATGAGCAGTTCTTC.